Presented here are 5 T cell receptor beta chains from one specimen sequenced in a study of blood T cell repertoires in COVID-19. Libraries were prepared by immunoSEQ multiplex PCR; TCRdb keeps only in-frame clonotypes and omits some of them. The sample has about 200,000 clones; 80% to 90% are singletons. What was sequenced was PBMCs or T cells enriched from blood (not recorded which). The receptors were gathered from a woman under 40 who had been exposed to COVID-19.

V gene TRBV24-1 combines with J gene TRBJ1-1; D uncertain. The CDR3 sequence is 13 residues long. The V gene lost 1 base and the J gene lost 8 bases, with 10 bases spanning the gap. Per germline, CDR1 KGHDR and CDR2 SFDVKD. CDR3 bases: TGTGCCACCAGTGATTTAGTACAACCCGAAGCTTTCTTT. Translated, it gives CATSDLVQPEAFF.

This rearrangement joins TRBV19 to TRBJ1-2, with D possibly being TRBD1 (6 bases). The V end was cut by 10 bases, the J end by 4 bases, with 19 bases between. CDR3 length equals 14 residues. CDR1 is LNHDA, CDR2 SQIVND, per germline (reference sequence). The CDR3, as DNA: TGTGCCACCCATAAGCAGGGGCTAACCTATGGCTACACCTTC. Translated: CATHKQGLTYGYTF.

The chain links TRBV3-1 (or the pseudogene TRBV3-2) to TRBJ2-6, with D hard to call. V lost 9 bases to trimming and J lost 0 bases, with 9 bases between them. This CDR3 contains 14 residues. Germline values: CDR1 LGHDT, CDR2 YNNKEL (reference sequence). Here the CDR3 DNA reads TGTGCCAGTAGAAGAGGCTCTGGGGCCAACGTCCTGACTTTC. Protein: CASRRGSGANVLTF.

This chain joins TRBV12-2 and TRBJ1-3; the table's D call TRBD1 went unverified against the DNA. TRBV12-2 is a documented pseudogene. The CDR3 covers 14 residues. The CDR3 loop reads CASRRGPSGNTIYF. The DNA of the CDR3 is TGTGCAAGTCGGAGGGGGCCCTCTGGAAACACCATATATTTT.

This chain links TRBV3-1 (or the pseudogene TRBV3-2) with TRBJ1-2, with D unresolved. Germline CDR1 LGHDT, CDR2 YNNKEL (reference sequence). CDR3 size: 13 residues. V was pared by 2 bases and J by 8 bases, with 12 bases between. In nucleotides, the CDR3 is TGTGCCAGCAGCCAAAATCTCGAGGGCGGCTACACCTTC. Its protein is CASSQNLEGGYTF.